This passage covers 18 T cell receptor beta chains from one sample sequenced in a study of shared clonotypes between healthy human individuals. TCRdb's copy holds only in-frame clones and misses some; the assay was immunoSEQ multiplex PCR. The data show around 1.4 million clones, approximately 98.5% seen once. Sequencing was done on a sample of naive CD4+ T cells sorted from blood. As to subset: CD45RA+ positively selected. Receptors were obtained from a man younger than 40 in good health.

The chain couples TRBV10-1 to TRBJ2-2, with D perhaps assigned TRBD1 or TRBD2 (5 bases each). V lost 5 bases and J lost 3, with 13 bases in between. The germline CDR1 and CDR2 sequences are WNHNN and SYGVQD (reference sequence). The CDR3 loop spans 15 amino acids. In DNA form, the CDR3 reads TGCGCCAGCAGTCGAGTCCGGGACCACACCGGGGAGCTGTTTTTT. Translation gives CASSRVRDHTGELFF.

The rearrangement uses TRBV5-1 and TRBJ1-1; perhaps TRBD1 as D (5 bases). Per the germline V gene, CDR1 is SGHRS and CDR2 is YFSETQ. There are 16 residues in the CDR3. V gave up 4 bases and J gave up 4 bases, with 20 bases separating them. CDR3 sequence: CASSVNLGLMGTEAFF. CDR3 nucleotide sequence: TGCGCCAGCAGCGTGAACTTGGGGCTAATGGGCACTGAAGCTTTCTTT. Complete variable domain (other parts from reference TRBV5-1 and TRBJ1-1): KAGVTQTPRYLIKTRGQQVTLSCSPISGHRSVSWYQQTPGQGLQFLFEYFSETQRNKGNFPGRFSGRQFSNSRSEMNVSTLELGDSALYLCASSVNLGLMGTEAFFGQGTRLTVV.

This chain joins TRBV19 and TRBJ1-2; possibly TRBD1 for D (5 bases). The CDR3 extends over 13 amino acids. CDR1 and CDR2 from the germline V gene are LNHDA and SQIVND (reference sequence). The germline V and J ends were trimmed by 3 bases and 4 bases, with 9 bases remaining between them. Written as DNA, the CDR3 is TGTGCCAGTAGTATTCTTCAGGGCTATGGCTACACCTTC. Translation gives CASSILQGYGYTF.

This clone was seen only once. The chain recombines TRBV6-6 with TRBJ2-7; D perhaps matches TRBD2 (5 bases). Germline V gene sequence: CDR1 MNHNY, CDR2 SVGAGI (reference sequence). V lost 4 bases, J lost 6 bases, and 16 bases lay in between. The CDR3 runs to 14 residues. CDR3 loop: CASSWRTGTSEQYF. The CDR3 nucleotides read TGTGCCAGCAGTTGGAGGACTGGCACCTCCGAGCAGTACTTC.

The rearrangement links TRBV5-1 to TRBJ2-7, with unresolved D. Germline V gives CDR1 SGHRS, CDR2 YFSETQ. V lost 4 bases to trimming and J lost 5 bases, with 13 bases between them. The CDR3 runs to 13 residues. CDR3 amino acids: CASSPQSTNEQYF. DNA for the CDR3: TGCGCCAGCAGCCCACAGTCTACCAACGAGCAGTACTTC.

The chain carries TRBV25-1 and TRBJ2-1; the match to TRBD2 covers 11 bases. The J segment lost 7 bases and the V segment lost 4 bases, leaving 9 bases of the junction unmatched. The CDR3 extends over 16 amino acids. From germline, CDR1 is MGHDK and CDR2 SYGVNS. The CDR3 nucleotides read TGTGCCAGCAGTGCCAGGTCGACTAGCGGGATAAATGAGCAGTTCTTC. It yields the protein CASSARSTSGINEQFF.

Worth noting for this clone: Different DNA sequences within this sample yield the same CDR3. This chain links TRBV18 with TRBJ2-7; D unclear. V was shortened by 4 bases and J by 3 bases, with 4 bases between the two germline ends. CDR1 and CDR2 (germline): KGHSH, LQKENI. The CDR3 covers 11 residues. The CDR3 DNA sequence: TGTGCCAGCTCACTAAACTACGAGCAGTACTTC. Its protein is CASSLNYEQYF. The full variable domain, its missing parts supplied by reference TRBV18 and TRBJ2-7, is NAGVMQNPRHLVRRRGQEARLRCSPMKGHSHVYWYRQLPEEGLKFMVYLQKENIIDESGMPKERFSAEFPKEGPSILRIQQVVRGDSAAYFCASSLNYEQYFGPGTRLTVT.

This clone has only one observation. The chain joins TRBV9 to TRBJ2-5; the D is unclear. The length of the CDR3 is 13 residues. The V end lost 6 bases, the J end lost 3 bases, and 12 bases lay between the germline ends. Germline V gene data show CDR1 as SGDLS and CDR2 as YYNGEE. CDR3 nucleotides: TGTGCCAGCAATTGGGCAGGAGAAGAGACCCAGTACTTC. Its protein is CASNWAGEETQYF.

J is TRBJ2-7 and V is TRBV5-6; TRBD2 agrees at 8 bases. Unmatched junction bases numbered 5, after V lost 4 bases and J lost 5 bases. The CDR3 runs to 13 residues. CDR1 SGHDT and CDR2 YYEEEE come from the germline V gene. The CDR3 DNA reads TGTGCCAGCAGCGAAGGACTAGCCCACGAGCAGTACTTC. Its translation is CASSEGLAHEQYF.

The chain combines TRBV11-2 with TRBJ1-1, with no clear D. The CDR3 totals 15 residues. Germline assignment: CDR1 SGHAT and CDR2 FQNNGV. V was trimmed by 5 bases and J by 4 bases, leaving 17 bases between them. In nucleotides, the CDR3 is TGTGCCAGCAGCCTTAGCGTAGGGTTTGGCACTGAAGCTTTCTTT. This encodes CASSLSVGFGTEAFF.

The V gene is TRBV28, the J gene TRBJ1-3, with 8 positions matching TRBD1. This CDR3 is built from 21 residues. Germline-derived CDR1 and CDR2 are MDHEN and SYDVKM. With 1 base clipped from V and 2 bases from J, the junction kept 19 bases outside the gene matches. CDR3 region: CASSLSPQDRVMDPTGNTIYF. The CDR3 DNA follows: TGTGCCAGCAGTTTATCCCCTCAGGACAGGGTGATGGATCCAACTGGAAACACCATATATTTT. The entire variable domain, with the rest obtained from reference TRBV28 and TRBJ1-3, is as follows: DVKVTQSSRYLVKRTGEKVFLECVQDMDHENMFWYRQDPGLGLRLIYFSYDVKMKEKGDIPEGYSVSREKKERFSLILESASTNQTSMYLCASSLSPQDRVMDPTGNTIYFGEGSWLTVV.

V gene TRBV11-3 combines with J gene TRBJ2-2; D might be TRBD2 (6 bases). Trimming took 1 base from V and 0 from J, leaving 18 bases between them. CDR3 size: 19 residues. Germline V gene sequence: CDR1 SGHNT, CDR2 YENEEA. In DNA, the CDR3 is TGTGCCAGCAGCTTAGCCCCGGGGATTGGAGGGACGAACACCGGGGAGCTGTTTTTT. Encoded protein: CASSLAPGIGGTNTGELFF.

This chain joins TRBV4-1 and TRBJ2-3; D gene uncertain. This CDR3 is 17 amino acids long. Between the trimmed V and J ends, which lost 0 bases and 1 base, there was a span of 14 bases. Germline-derived CDR1 and CDR2 are MGHRA and YSYEKL. CDR3 loop: CASSQDRGSTGTDTQYF. In DNA, the CDR3 is TGCGCCAGCAGCCAAGATAGAGGTAGCACAGGCACAGATACGCAGTATTTT.

This chain connects TRBV6-5 to TRBJ2-2, with unresolved D. Germline loops: CDR1 MNHEY, CDR2 SVGAGI. CDR3 size: 14 residues. V was clipped by 8 bases and J by 1 base, with 11 bases between them. In nucleotides, the CDR3 is TGTGCCAGCTTAGGGAACAGGAACACCGGGGAGCTGTTTTTT. Residues: CASLGNRNTGELFF.

The chain combines TRBV5-1 with TRBJ2-7; D is possibly TRBD1 or TRBD2 (6 bases each). Germline V lookup: CDR1 SGHRS, CDR2 YFSETQ. The CDR3 runs 13 residues. V lost 5 bases and J 5 bases, leaving 14 bases between the germline ends. CDR3 amino acids: CASRAGHGHEQYF. Here the CDR3 DNA reads TGCGCCAGCAGGGCGGGACACGGCCACGAGCAGTACTTC.

The chain links TRBV9 to TRBJ2-1; 7 nucleotides line up with TRBD1. V lost 0 bases to trimming and J lost 5 bases; unmatched junction nucleotides: 5. The CDR3 is 15 amino acids. The germline V gene has CDR1 SGDLS and CDR2 YYNGEE. CDR3 nucleotides: TGTGCCAGCAGCGTAGTCGAGACAGGGAACAATGAGCAGTTCTTC. It specifies CASSVVETGNNEQFF.

As regards this clone: At the DNA level, this CDR3 is encoded by other sequences in the same sample as well. V gene TRBV6-5 combines with J gene TRBJ1-1; no clear D. The germline CDR1 and CDR2 sequences are MNHEY and SVGAGI. This CDR3 contains 13 residues. Between the trimmed V and J ends, which lost 0 bases and 5 bases, there was a span of 7 bases. The CDR3 here is CASSYSGGTEAFF. As DNA, the CDR3 is TGTGCCAGCAGTTACTCGGGAGGAACTGAAGCTTTCTTT.

The chain carries TRBV7-3 and TRBJ2-7; D perhaps matches TRBD1 (6 bases). The V gene's germline CDR1 is SGHTA and CDR2 FQGTGA. The ends were cut back, 3 bases at V and 6 bases at J, with 15 bases in the middle. The CDR3 has 14 residues. CDR3 DNA sequence: TGTGCCAGCAGCTTCCAGGGGAGTCGTGGCGAGCAGTACTTC. This encodes CASSFQGSRGEQYF. The complete variable domain, with remaining parts taken from reference TRBV7-3 and TRBJ2-7, reads GAGVSQTPSNKVTEKGKYVELRCDPISGHTALYWYRQSLGQGPEFLIYFQGTGAADDSGLPNDRFFAVRPEGSVSTLKIQRTERGDSAVYLCASSFQGSRGEQYFGPGTRLTVT.